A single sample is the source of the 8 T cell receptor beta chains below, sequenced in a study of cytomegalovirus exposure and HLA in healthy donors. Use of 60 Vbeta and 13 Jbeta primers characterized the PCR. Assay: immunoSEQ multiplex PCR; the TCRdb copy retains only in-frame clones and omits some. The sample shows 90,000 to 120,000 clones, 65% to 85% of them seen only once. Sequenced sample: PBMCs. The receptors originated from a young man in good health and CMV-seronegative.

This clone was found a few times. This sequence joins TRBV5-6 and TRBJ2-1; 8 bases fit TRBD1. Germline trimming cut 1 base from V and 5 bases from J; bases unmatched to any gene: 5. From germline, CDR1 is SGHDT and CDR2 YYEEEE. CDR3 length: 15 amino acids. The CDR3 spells CASSLRDRINNEQFF. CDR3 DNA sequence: TGTGCCAGCAGCTTGAGGGACAGGATAAACAATGAGCAGTTCTTC.

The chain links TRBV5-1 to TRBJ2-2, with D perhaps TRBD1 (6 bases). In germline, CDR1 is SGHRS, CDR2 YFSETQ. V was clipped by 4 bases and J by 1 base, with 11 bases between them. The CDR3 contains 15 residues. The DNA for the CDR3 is TGCGCCAGCAGCCGGACAGCAAGGAACACCGGGGAGCTGTTTTTT. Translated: CASSRTARNTGELFF. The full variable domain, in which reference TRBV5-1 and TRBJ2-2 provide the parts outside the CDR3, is KAGVTQTPRYLIKTRGQQVTLSCSPISGHRSVSWYQQTPGQGLQFLFEYFSETQRNKGNFPGRFSGRQFSNSRSEMNVSTLELGDSALYLCASSRTARNTGELFFGEGSRLTVL.

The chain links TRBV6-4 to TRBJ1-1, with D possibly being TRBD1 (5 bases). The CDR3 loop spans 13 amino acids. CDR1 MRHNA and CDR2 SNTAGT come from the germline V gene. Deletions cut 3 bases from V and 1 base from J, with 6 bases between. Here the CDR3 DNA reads TGTGCCAGCAGTGAGACAGAGAACACTGAAGCTTTCTTT. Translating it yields CASSETENTEAFF.

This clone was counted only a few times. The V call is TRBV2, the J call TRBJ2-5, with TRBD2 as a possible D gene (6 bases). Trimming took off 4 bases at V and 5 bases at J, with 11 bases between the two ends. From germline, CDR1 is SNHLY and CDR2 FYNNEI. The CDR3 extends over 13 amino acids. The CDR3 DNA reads TGTGCCAGCAGTGGAGCACGGGGGGAGACCCAGTACTTC. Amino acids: CASSGARGETQYF.

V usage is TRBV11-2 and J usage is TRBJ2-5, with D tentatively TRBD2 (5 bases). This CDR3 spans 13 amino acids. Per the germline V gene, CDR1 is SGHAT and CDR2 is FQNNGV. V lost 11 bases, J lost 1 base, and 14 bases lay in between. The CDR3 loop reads CASGVDLQETQYF. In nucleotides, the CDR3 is TGTGCCTCCGGGGTGGACCTCCAAGAGACCCAGTACTTC.

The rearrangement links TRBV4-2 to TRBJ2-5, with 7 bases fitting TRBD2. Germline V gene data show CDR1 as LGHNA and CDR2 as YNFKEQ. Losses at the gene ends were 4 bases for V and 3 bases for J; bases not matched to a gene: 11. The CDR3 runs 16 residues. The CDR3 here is CASSPLISGYKETQYF. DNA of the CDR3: TGTGCCAGCAGCCCCTTGATTAGCGGGTATAAAGAGACCCAGTACTTC.

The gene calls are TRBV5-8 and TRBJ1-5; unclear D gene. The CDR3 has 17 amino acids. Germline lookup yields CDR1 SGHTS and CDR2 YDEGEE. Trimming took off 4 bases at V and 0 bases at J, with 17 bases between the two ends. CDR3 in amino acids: CASSPSRESYSNQPQHF. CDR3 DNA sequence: TGTGCCAGCAGCCCCTCGAGGGAGAGCTATAGCAATCAGCCCCAGCATTTT.

The CDR3 sequence is CASSKPKRGGRPGTNEKLFF. CDR3 DNA sequence: TGTGCCAGCAGCAAACCTAAACGGGGGGGGCGGCCCGGGACTAATGAAAAACTGTTTTTT. V and J are TRBV21-1 and TRBJ1-4. TRBV21-1 is a pseudogene. The CDR3 is made up of 20 amino acids.